This TCR beta chain is drawn from a study of shared clonotypes between healthy human individuals. Each subset's genomic DNA was split evenly across several immunoSEQ plates. Unsorted PBMC DNA was run through sequencing on ten immunoSEQ deep assay plates. Sequencing was performed with immunoSEQ multiplex PCR; in TCRdb, only in-frame clones are kept and a portion is missing. The sample yields over 400,000 clones, 70% to 80% seen once. Points from the study as a whole: Only blood underwent sampling, and tissue repertoires likely differ.

This clone was found a few times. Its antigen is not known. This CDR3 is 17 amino acids long. The sample was PBMCs. The chain combines TRBV1 with TRBJ2-2; the table calls TRBD2, which could not be checked here. TRBV1 is noted as a pseudogene. The sequence came from a woman aged 40-49 years in good health. Some clones in this sample may be carry-over from other donors' samples. The CDR3 DNA reads as TGCACCAGCAGCCAAGATCTGCGGGAGGAAGGCGTCGGGGAGCTGTTTTTT. Translated, it gives CTSSQDLREEGVGELFF.